The 29 T cell receptor beta chains below were found in one sample sequenced in a study of T cell responses to AZD1222 COVID-19 vaccine. Sequencing used immunoSEQ multiplex PCR; TCRdb keeps in-frame clones, though not all of them. The table has fewer than 150,000 clones, more than 70% seen once. The sequenced sample was peripheral blood, obtained on day 0 of AZD1222 vaccination. These receptors were collected from an adult in good health.

V gene TRBV7-2 combines with J gene TRBJ2-3; D ambiguous. Germline-derived CDR1 and CDR2 are SGHTA and FQGNSA. Trimming pared 3 bases from V and 2 bases from J, leaving 15 bases between. The length of the CDR3 is 16 residues. The CDR3 loop is CASSFGPTPTTDTQYF. The DNA of the CDR3 is TGTGCCAGCAGCTTCGGACCAACTCCTACCACAGATACGCAGTATTTT.

The chain recombines TRBV2 with TRBJ1-6; no clear D gene. CDR1 and CDR2 (germline): SNHLY, FYNNEI. The CDR3 has 16 residues. V lost 7 bases and J lost 10, with 23 bases in between. The CDR3: CASTRTHPGGGSPLHF. In DNA form, the CDR3 reads TGTGCCAGCACCAGGACCCATCCGGGAGGCGGGTCACCCCTCCACTTT.

This chain connects TRBV19 to TRBJ1-5; D ambiguous. V shed 3 bases and J shed 2 bases, with 8 bases lying between them. Germline CDR1 is LNHDA and CDR2 is SQIVND (reference sequence). The CDR3 loop spans 14 amino acids. CDR3 sequence (DNA): TGTGCCAGTAGTATCGGGCAGCGCAATCAGCCCCAGCATTTT. Translated: CASSIGQRNQPQHF.

The rearrangement joins TRBV27 to TRBJ2-7; perhaps TRBD1 as D (6 bases). Trimming pared 3 bases from V and 2 bases from J, leaving 11 bases between. Germline V gene data show CDR1 as MNHEY and CDR2 as SMNVEV (reference sequence). The CDR3 consists of 14 residues. This CDR3 reads CASSLGAGAYEQYF. Written as DNA, the CDR3 is TGTGCCAGCAGTTTGGGGGCAGGGGCCTACGAGCAGTACTTC.

This sequence joins TRBV19 and TRBJ2-5; 7 bases match TRBD1. Germline CDR1 and CDR2: LNHDA and SQIVND (reference sequence). The V segment lost 6 bases and the J segment 6 bases; nucleotides outside the gene matches: 10. This CDR3 has 14 residues. CDR3 region: CASSPMGQKKTQYF. CDR3 in DNA: TGTGCCAGTAGCCCTATGGGACAGAAGAAGACCCAGTACTTC.

The rearrangement links TRBV7-2 to TRBJ1-2, with D perhaps matching TRBD1 (6 bases). CDR3 length equals 14 residues. Germline CDR1 is SGHTA and CDR2 is FQGNSA. The V and J ends lost 2 bases and 7 bases respectively, with 14 bases between them. CDR3: CASSLQGSRVGYTF. CDR3 sequence (DNA): TGTGCCAGCAGCTTACAGGGGTCCCGGGTTGGCTACACCTTC.

The V and J genes are TRBV7-3 and TRBJ2-1; D is undetermined. The CDR3 consists of 13 residues. Deletions cut 4 bases from V and 8 bases from J, with 12 bases between. Germline assignment: CDR1 SGHTA and CDR2 FQGTGA. The CDR3 here is CASSSYYSDEQFF. The CDR3, as DNA: TGTGCCAGCAGCTCCTATTACAGTGATGAGCAGTTCTTC.

J is TRBJ1-2 and V is TRBV18, with D possibly matching TRBD1 (5 bases). Trimming left V 3 bases short and J 3 bases short, with 8 bases between. Germline V gives CDR1 KGHSH, CDR2 LQKENI. This CDR3 comprises 13 residues. The DNA of the CDR3 is TGTGCCAGCTCACCGGGGGTTGACTATGGCTACACCTTC. Protein product: CASSPGVDYGYTF.

The chain combines TRBV10-3 with TRBJ1-1, with a possible D match to TRBD1 (6 bases). The CDR3 runs to 13 residues. The V gene lost 5 bases and the J gene lost 6 bases, with 13 bases spanning the gap. Germline V gene data show CDR1 as ENHRY and CDR2 as SYGVKD. This chain's CDR3 is CAISREAGAEAFF. CDR3 in DNA: TGTGCCATCAGTCGGGAGGCAGGGGCTGAAGCTTTCTTT.

The V gene is TRBV19, the J gene TRBJ2-7; D gene ambiguous. V lost 7 bases to trimming and J lost 2 bases, with 9 bases between them. The CDR3 spans 12 residues. In germline, CDR1 is LNHDA, CDR2 SQIVND (reference sequence). The CDR3 coding sequence is TGTGCCAGTATGCACAGACCCTACGAGCAGTACTTC. It specifies CASMHRPYEQYF. The entire variable domain, with the rest obtained from reference TRBV19 and TRBJ2-7, is as follows: DGGITQSPKYLFRKEGQNVTLSCEQNLNHDAMYWYRQDPGQGLRLIYYSQIVNDFQKGDIAEGYSVSREKKESFPLTVTSAQKNPTAFYLCASMHRPYEQYFGPGTRLTVT.

The chain uses TRBV10-3 and TRBJ1-3; no clear D gene. The V gene's germline CDR1 is ENHRY and CDR2 SYGVKD. Trimming shortened V by 5 bases and J by 0 bases, and 11 bases separated the two germline ends. The CDR3 spans 15 residues. For the CDR3, the DNA is TGTGCCATCAGTCCAGGTCTCCACTCTGGAAACACCATATATTTT. Translation: CAISPGLHSGNTIYF.

The chain joins TRBV29-1 to TRBJ1-1; D is uncertain. The germline V and J ends were trimmed by 3 bases and 4 bases, with 6 bases remaining between them. Germline CDR1 SQVTM, CDR2 ANQGSEA. The CDR3 runs to 11 residues. CDR3 DNA sequence: TGCAGCGTTGAGGTCGGCACTGAAGCTTTCTTT. Translation: CSVEVGTEAFF.

Turning to this clone: Other DNA variants within this sample encode the same CDR3. This chain uses TRBV9 with TRBJ2-2; D ambiguous. V shed 0 bases and J shed 1 base, with 7 bases lying between them. The germline V gene has CDR1 SGDLS and CDR2 YYNGEE. The length of the CDR3 is 15 residues. The CDR3 nucleotides are TGTGCCAGCAGCGTAGAAGGTGGGAACACCGGGGAGCTGTTTTTT. Its translation: CASSVEGGNTGELFF.

The table lists this clone with a count of one. This chain joins TRBV28 and TRBJ1-4; 7 positions match TRBD1. CDR1 MDHEN and CDR2 SYDVKM come from the germline V gene. This CDR3 has 13 residues. With 10 bases clipped from V and 11 bases from J, the junction kept 13 bases outside the gene matches. The CDR3 DNA is TGTGCCACCGAAACAGGGGCTGTTGGGAAACTGTTTTTT. The encoded protein is CATETGAVGKLFF. The full variable domain, with the rest looked up from reference TRBV28 and TRBJ1-4, is DVKVTQSSRYLVKRTGEKVFLECVQDMDHENMFWYRQDPGLGLRLIYFSYDVKMKEKGDIPEGYSVSREKKERFSLILESASTNQTSMYLCATETGAVGKLFFGSGTQLSVL.

The CDR3 here is CASSFEGYTGNTIYF. The CDR3 region has the DNA TGTGCCAGCAGCTTCGAGGGGTATACTGGAAACACCATATATTTT. The chain is built from TRBV9 and TRBJ1-3; weak D call: TRBD1 (5 bases). V lost 4 bases to trimming and J lost 2 bases, with 13 bases between them. The germline V gene has CDR1 SGDLS and CDR2 YYNGEE. This CDR3 is built from 15 residues.

The chain joins TRBV11-2 to TRBJ2-2, with TRBD1 matching 11 bases. Trimming at V came to 8 bases and at J to 3 bases, leaving 8 bases not matched to a gene. The length of the CDR3 is 16 residues. Germline CDR1 and CDR2: SGHAT and FQNNGV. In DNA, the CDR3 is TGTGCCAGCGGTCCCCTGGACAGGGGGCACACCGGGGAGCTGTTTTTT. This encodes CASGPLDRGHTGELFF.

The rearrangement uses TRBV10-3 and TRBJ1-2; 7 bases map to TRBD1. The junction had 9 bases not matched to a gene; V was cut back by 9 bases and J by 5 bases. The CDR3 is 13 amino acids. Germline V CDR1 and CDR2: ENHRY, SYGVKD. The CDR3 bases are TGTGCCATTCGGGACAGTTCTCCGTATGGCTACACCTTC. Amino acid sequence: CAIRDSSPYGYTF.

The chain couples TRBV14 to TRBJ1-3; D ambiguous. The CDR3 extends over 16 amino acids. Trimming took off 4 bases at V and 1 base at J, with 14 bases between the two ends. Germline V gene lookup returns CDR1 SGHDN and CDR2 FVKESK. The CDR3 bases are TGTGCCAGCAGCCCCATAGAGACAAGATCTGGAAACACCATATATTTT. This encodes CASSPIETRSGNTIYF.

For the CDR3, the DNA is TGCAGCGTTCGGGGACAGGGAGAAACCGGGGAGCTGTTTTTT. Translating gives CSVRGQGETGELFF. The chain joins TRBV29-1 to TRBJ2-2; the match to TRBD1 covers 9 bases. CDR3 length: 14 residues. Germline CDR1 reads SQVTM; CDR2 reads ANQGSEA. After removal of 5 bases from V and 5 bases from J, the junction contained 6 bases not matched to a gene.

This clone was counted a few times. This rearrangement joins TRBV9 to TRBJ1-1, with 11 nucleotides matching TRBD1. Losses at the gene ends were 3 bases for V and 4 bases for J; bases not matched to a gene: 5. This CDR3 has 15 residues. Germline V lookup: CDR1 SGDLS, CDR2 YYNGEE. This CDR3 reads CASSALGQGVTEAFF. The CDR3 DNA reads TGTGCCAGCAGCGCCCTGGGACAGGGGGTCACTGAAGCTTTCTTT.

The CDR3 loop is CASSLANWGPNSPLHF. The CDR3, as DNA: TGTGCCAGCAGCTTGGCCAACTGGGGGCCGAATTCACCCCTCCACTTT. The chain is built from TRBV5-6 and TRBJ1-6; possibly TRBD1 for D (6 bases). Trimming removed 0 bases from V and 7 bases from J, with 14 bases in between. The germline CDR1 and CDR2 sequences are SGHDT and YYEEEE. The CDR3 runs 16 residues.

The rearrangement joins TRBV4-2 to TRBJ1-1; D gene unclear. The V gene's germline CDR1 is LGHNA and CDR2 YNFKEQ. Trimming stripped 3 bases from V and 0 bases from J, with 8 bases between. The CDR3 covers 14 residues. CDR3 loop: CASSQIPLNTEAFF. DNA of the CDR3: TGTGCCAGCAGCCAGATCCCCCTGAACACTGAAGCTTTCTTT.

The table lists this clone with a count of one. V and J are TRBV6-5 and TRBJ1-6; D is unclear. Germline V lookup: CDR1 MNHEY, CDR2 SVGAGI. The CDR3 has 14 residues. V lost 5 bases to trimming and J lost 7 bases, with 12 bases between them. The CDR3 nucleotides are TGTGCCAGCAGTCGGACGTCGACGAATTCACCCCTCCACTTT. Translating it yields CASSRTSTNSPLHF.

This clone was observed once. The V and J genes are TRBV12-5 and TRBJ2-3, with 9 positions matching TRBD1. Germline CDR1 and CDR2: LGHNT and FRNRAP. Trimming took 6 bases from V and 4 from J; bases not matched to a gene: 5. The CDR3 loop spans 14 amino acids. CDR3 residues: CASGPGQGSDTQYF. The CDR3 DNA reads as TGTGCTAGTGGACCCGGACAGGGGTCAGATACGCAGTATTTT. The full variable domain, completed using reference TRBV12-5 and TRBJ2-3, is DARVTQTPRHKVTEMGQEVTMRCQPILGHNTVFWYRQTMMQGLELLAYFRNRAPLDDSGMPKDRFSAEMPDATLATLKIQPSEPRDSAVYFCASGPGQGSDTQYFGPGTRLTVL.

The rearrangement joins TRBV15 to TRBJ1-5; no definite D call. Trimming took off 1 base at V and 0 bases at J, with 10 bases between the two ends. Germline V lookup: CDR1 LNHNV, CDR2 YYDKDF (reference sequence). The CDR3 consists of 16 residues. The CDR3: CATSRAAVYSNQPQHF. CDR3 nucleotide sequence: TGTGCCACCAGCAGAGCAGCAGTTTATAGCAATCAGCCCCAGCATTTT.

The J gene is TRBJ1-2, the V gene TRBV12-3 or TRBV12-4; D is unclear. V lost 5 bases and J lost 3, with 10 bases in between. The CDR3 totals 13 residues. CDR3 nucleotide sequence: TGTGCCAGCAGTCCCCGGCACGACTATGGCTACACCTTC. It is translated as CASSPRHDYGYTF.

V is TRBV18 and J is TRBJ1-4, with a possible D match to TRBD1 (5 bases). The V end lost 4 bases, the J end lost 0 bases, and 6 bases lay between the germline ends. Germline lookup yields CDR1 KGHSH and CDR2 LQKENI. The CDR3 sequence is 14 residues long. The CDR3 reads CASSLGATNEKLFF. The CDR3, as DNA: TGTGCCAGCTCACTAGGGGCAACTAATGAAAAACTGTTTTTT.

A note on this clone: The same CDR3 can be traced to other DNA sequences in this sample. The V call is TRBV7-3, the J call TRBJ1-2, with unresolved D. The germline V gene encodes CDR1 SGHTA and CDR2 FQGTGA. Trimming took 0 bases from V and 4 from J, leaving 6 bases between them. The CDR3 totals 13 residues. The CDR3 here is CASSLTGSYGYTF. The CDR3 DNA sequence: TGTGCCAGCAGCTTAACGGGCAGCTATGGCTACACCTTC.

The chain has TRBV7-3 and TRBJ2-2; a weak D match, TRBD1 (7 bases). Germline CDR1 is SGHTA and CDR2 is FQGTGA. V was clipped by 5 bases and J by 3 bases, with 13 bases between them. The CDR3 has 15 residues. CDR3 amino acids: CASSAGQKDTGELFF. The CDR3, as DNA: TGTGCCAGCAGCGCGGGACAGAAAGACACCGGGGAGCTGTTTTTT. The full variable domain, in which reference TRBV7-3 and TRBJ2-2 provide the parts outside the CDR3, is GAGVSQTPSNKVTEKGKYVELRCDPISGHTALYWYRQSLGQGPEFLIYFQGTGAADDSGLPNDRFFAVRPEGSVSTLKIQRTERGDSAVYLCASSAGQKDTGELFFGEGSRLTVL.